Sequencing of this T cell receptor (beta chain) was carried out in a study of cytomegalovirus exposure and HLA in healthy donors. The CDR3 length is 13 residues. Per germline, CDR1 ENHRY and CDR2 SYGVKD. The trim removed 6 bases at V and 5 bases at J, leaving 1 base unmatched. Worth noting for this clone: The antigen remains undetermined.

60 Vbeta and 13 Jbeta primers were used in PCR. Clones were read by immunoSEQ multiplex PCR, and TCRdb kept only the in-frame ones, dropping some. In the table there are tens of thousands of clones, more than 60% of which are singletons. General observations from the study: Researchers counted around 170 TCR beta chains as cytomegalovirus-associated. Later analysis identified a missense DCLRE1C variant that was linked to TCR beta V- and J-gene trimming.

Sequencing was carried out using PBMCs. The rearrangement joins TRBV10-3 to TRBJ2-7; 13 positions agree with TRBD2. The clonotype was recovered from a woman aged 30 to 39 in good health and CMV-seronegative. Here the CDR3 DNA reads TGTGCCATCAGAGGACTAGCGGGGGACGAGCAGTACTTC. It codes for CAIRGLAGDEQYF.